This T cell receptor (beta chain) was profiled in a study of blood T cells in healthy people across ages. Trimming at V came to 4 bases and at J to 5 bases, leaving 6 bases not matched to a gene. CDR1 is SQVTM and CDR2 is ANQGSEA in the germline V gene. The CDR3 runs to 14 residues. With a J-beta primer mix and a sample-barcoded 5' primer, a second PCR ran about 7 to 12 cycles. MiXCR was run by TCRdb on the 5' RACE reads, yielding one entry per CDR3 protein. The sample has some 920,000 distinct CDR3 sequences, 51% seen once. The chain uses TRBV29-1 and TRBJ2-2; 8 bases are shared with TRBD2. The sequencing sample was made of blood. This TCR came from a woman aged 60 to 75 in good health. The CDR3 nucleotides read TGCAGCGTTGTTGCGGGAGGCCGGACCGGGGAGCTGTTTTTT. Amino acids: CSVVAGGRTGELFF.